These T cell receptor beta chains were read from a single sample in a study of technical replicates of blood from a few donors. Produced via immunoSEQ multiplex PCR; TCRdb's table is partial and in-frame only. The sample contains about 89,000 clones, 85% to 95% of which appear only once. The sequencing sample was made of T cells isolated from PBMCs. These receptors were taken from a human donor in good health. Both conserved end residues are part of each CDR3. The D gene is left open where the match is weak.

V	D	CDR3
TRBV18	TRBD1	CASRTGGPYEQYF
TRBV27	TRBD2	CASSPRVAGISYEQYF
TRBV5-1	.	CASSLARAGQETQYF
TRBV13	TRBD1	CASSLQGASGELFF
TRBV7-9	.	CASSSGLSNQPQHF
TRBV7-6	TRBD2	CASSLALAGVPGELFF
TRBV6-6	TRBD2	CASRGGLAGNTGELFF
TRBV6-1	.	CASGGPTYEQYF
TRBV19	.	CASSTSGQSYGYTF
TRBV6-5	.	CASSYRPPGQGEKLFF
TRBV6-5	.	CASSYSTGQPQHF
TRBV6-1	.	CASSETDYEQYF
TRBV10-1	TRBD1	CASGTGNQPQHF
TRBV28	.	CASSKANQETQYF
TRBV19	TRBD1	CASSGRGLVYEQYF
TRBV9	TRBD2	CASSAHRTSGVGHTQYF
TRBV6-1	.	CASLPAMGGARTQFF
TRBV6-5	.	CASRLTGAADTQYF
TRBV10-1	TRBD2	CASSEGTRGTDTQYF
TRBV11-2	TRBD1	CASSFRDRGSPNEKLFF
TRBV6-5	.	CASSPGHLRETQYF
TRBV6-1	TRBD1	CASRETGSYGYTF
TRBV5-4	.	CASSSNYNQETQYF
TRBV19	.	CASSIGFSTEAFF
TRBV5-6	.	CASSFDSYNEQFF
TRBV28	.	CASSLLDSHGYTF
TRBV6-4	TRBD1	CASSAGQGAKTGELFF
TRBV5-1	TRBD1	CASSWPGQGFNEQFF
TRBV10-3	.	CASSRADNQPQHF
TRBV5-1	.	CASSHPLLKNTDTQYF
TRBV5-1	TRBD1	CASSLDRDGGYTF
TRBV4-1	TRBD2	CASSQAELAGGSGANVLTF
TRBV6-6	.	CASVERGQSSYNEQFF
TRBV4-1	TRBD2	CASSSHWEGRGEQYF
TRBV13	.	CASSLSGPSYEQYF
TRBV5-1	.	CASSRWGSGQEGETQYF
TRBV5-1	.	CASSFESGGNAGELFF
TRBV5-4	.	CASSLAETGADYGYTF
TRBV5-4	.	CASSFPRGGAGEQFF
TRBV19	.	CASSIDRDNSPLHF
TRBV14	TRBD1	CASSFQTGTMNTEAFF
TRBV7-9	.	CASSSRGGSGANVLTF
TRBV6-1	.	CATRESGGGGYTF
TRBV6-5	.	CASSYIGGPQHF
TRBV6-1	.	CASSEGVPSYEQYF
TRBV9	.	CASSVGEYSNQPQHF